The 25 T cell receptor beta chains listed next were all sequenced from one sample in a study of cytomegalovirus exposure and HLA in healthy donors. PCR primers comprised 60 Vbeta and 13 Jbeta primers. Here immunoSEQ multiplex PCR was the method, and the copy in TCRdb shows in-frame clones only, minus some. This sample has more than 140,000 clones, with around 73% found just once. Sample: PBMCs. The receptors stem from a female donor in good health and CMV-seronegative.

This clone turned up a few times. The chain joins TRBV21-1 to TRBJ1-5; the D segment call TRBD1 is taken from the table without a DNA check. TRBV21-1 is a pseudogene locus. CDR3 length: 14 residues. The chain's CDR3 is CASVRDRLPPPQHF. As DNA, the CDR3 is TGTGCCAGCGTCAGAGACAGGCTCCCCCCACCCCAGCATTTT.

The V and J genes are TRBV28 and TRBJ2-1, with 7 bases lining up with TRBD1. J gave up 0 bases and V 1 base, and 3 bases lay outside the gene matches. CDR1 is MDHEN and CDR2 is SYDVKM in the germline V gene. CDR3 length: 16 amino acids. The CDR3 sequence is CASSLSAGGSYNEQFF. DNA of the CDR3: TGTGCCAGCAGTTTATCTGCAGGGGGCTCCTACAATGAGCAGTTCTTC.

The rearrangement joins TRBV11-3 to TRBJ2-1; D unresolved. With 0 bases removed from V and 9 bases from J, the gap between germline ends came to 18 bases. The CDR3 contains 16 residues. Germline CDR1 is SGHNT and CDR2 is YENEEA. The CDR3 coding sequence is TGTGCCAGCAGCTTAGATGGTATTACCCTAGTTATTGAGCAGTTCTTC. Its translation: CASSLDGITLVIEQFF.

The genes are TRBV6-6 and TRBJ1-2, with D unclear. Germline CDR1 and CDR2: MNHNY and SVGAGI (reference sequence). This CDR3 comprises 9 residues. The V end was cut by 10 bases, the J end by 3 bases, with 3 bases between. In nucleotides, the CDR3 is TGTGCCATCGACTATGGCTACACCTTC. It specifies CAIDYGYTF.

This chain joins TRBV21-1 and TRBJ1-1; the table calls TRBD1, which could not be checked here. TRBV21-1 is assigned pseudogene status. The CDR3 runs to 17 residues. Here the CDR3 reads CASSKVDTGKIYTEAFF. The DNA of the CDR3 is TGTGCCAGCAGCAAAGTTGACACAGGTAAAATTTACACTGAAGCTTTCTTT.

This clone was recorded only once. The chain combines TRBV9 with TRBJ2-1, with 7 bases aligning to TRBD2. CDR3 size: 15 residues. Looked up from germline, CDR1 is SGDLS and CDR2 is YYNGEE. V lost 0 bases to trimming and J lost 4 bases; unmatched junction nucleotides: 4. The CDR3 region is CASSVVPSGYNEQFF. DNA for the CDR3: TGTGCCAGCAGCGTAGTTCCTAGCGGTTACAATGAGCAGTTCTTC.

The chain uses TRBV27 and TRBJ2-2, with D tentatively TRBD2 (6 bases). Trimming pared 1 base from V and 4 bases from J, leaving 22 bases between. Germline loops: CDR1 MNHEY, CDR2 SMNVEV (reference sequence). The CDR3 is made up of 19 amino acids. The CDR3 DNA is TGTGCCAGCAGTTTATTCGCGGGACTCCTTTGGGAGTCCACCGGGGAGCTGTTTTTT. Residues: CASSLFAGLLWESTGELFF.

The chain combines TRBV15 with TRBJ2-7; TRBD1 matches at 10 bases. Per germline, CDR1 LNHNV and CDR2 YYDKDF (reference sequence). The CDR3 has 15 amino acids. J gave up 5 bases and V 5 bases, and 9 bases lay outside the gene matches. Written as DNA, the CDR3 is TGTGCCACCAGCGCTCGAGGGGACAGGGGCCACGAGCAGTACTTC. Translation gives CATSARGDRGHEQYF.

Remarks on this clone: The same CDR3 is also encoded by other DNA sequences in this sample. The rearrangement links TRBV7-9 to TRBJ1-5; 9 bases are shared with TRBD1. CDR3 length: 13 residues. Germline V CDR1 and CDR2: SEHNR, FQNEAQ (reference sequence). With V trimmed by 5 bases and J by 9 bases, 5 bases remained unmatched. The CDR3 loop is CASSEGQGRPQHF. The CDR3 DNA is TGTGCCAGCAGCGAGGGACAGGGCAGGCCCCAGCATTTT. Supplemented by reference TRBV7-9 and TRBJ1-5, the full variable domain reads DTGVSQNPRHKITKRGQNVTFRCDPISEHNRLYWYRQTLGQGPEFLTYFQNEAQLEKSRLLSDRFSAERPKGSFSTLEIQRTEQGDSAMYLCASSEGQGRPQHFGDGTRLSIL.

V and J are TRBV2 and TRBJ1-1; D is uncertain. The CDR3 is 11 amino acids. Germline V gene sequence: CDR1 SNHLY, CDR2 FYNNEI. Trimming left V 5 bases short and J 8 bases short, with 9 bases between. The CDR3 DNA sequence: TGTGCCAGCAGTACGGAGGACGAAGCTTTCTTT. Encoded protein: CASSTEDEAFF. Based on the CDR3 plus reference TRBV2 and TRBJ1-1, the full variable domain is EPEVTQTPSHQVTQMGQEVILRCVPISNHLYFYWYRQILGQKVEFLVSFYNNEISEKSEIFDDQFSVERPDGSNFTLKIRSTKLEDSAMYFCASSTEDEAFFGQGTRLTVV.

The genes are TRBV6-1 and TRBJ1-2; 10 bases align to TRBD1. CDR3 length: 15 amino acids. The V and J ends lost 6 bases and 3 bases, in that order; junction bases with no gene match: 7. Germline-derived CDR1 and CDR2 are MNHNS and SASEGT. The CDR3 is CASRPGQGGDYGYTF. CDR3 coding DNA: TGTGCCAGCAGGCCAGGACAGGGGGGGGACTATGGCTACACCTTC.

The CDR3 sequence is CASSEMMGGGGSLPQHF. DNA of the CDR3: TGTGCCAGCAGTGAAATGATGGGGGGGGGTGGTAGTTTGCCCCAGCATTTT. The chain employs TRBV2 and TRBJ1-5; the D gene is possibly TRBD1 (5 bases). V dropped 2 bases and J dropped 9 bases, with 23 bases sitting between them. From germline, CDR1 is SNHLY and CDR2 FYNNEI. This CDR3 is 17 amino acids long.

The chain carries TRBV18 and TRBJ1-2, with a weak D call TRBD1 (5 bases). Germline V gene sequence: CDR1 KGHSH, CDR2 LQKENI. V was shortened by 2 bases and J by 7 bases, with 11 bases between the two germline ends. This CDR3 comprises 13 residues. This CDR3 is CASSPAQGGGYTF. CDR3 nucleotide sequence: TGTGCCAGCTCACCAGCTCAGGGTGGTGGCTACACCTTC.

With respect to this clone: A far larger clone is just one base off, so this is likely a read error. This chain uses TRBV11-2 with TRBJ1-3; D remains unclear. The CDR3 has 13 amino acids. Trimming took 4 bases from V and 0 from J, leaving 4 bases between them. Germline loops: CDR1 SGHAT, CDR2 FQNNGV. The CDR3: CASSSSSGNTIYF. The CDR3 bases are TGTGCCAGCAGCTCCAGCTCTGGAAACACCATATATTTT.

V usage is TRBV6-1 and J usage is TRBJ2-1, with TRBD2 identical over 7 bases. The CDR3 runs to 15 residues. J gave up 5 bases and V 2 bases, and 6 bases lay outside the gene matches. The germline V gene has CDR1 MNHNS and CDR2 SASEGT. The CDR3 coding sequence is TGTGCCAGCAGTGAATACGGCGGGGGACACAATGAGCAGTTCTTC. This sequence encodes CASSEYGGGHNEQFF.

The chain carries TRBV6-5 and TRBJ1-1, with TRBD1 identical over 10 bases. The CDR3 runs 15 residues. V lost 1 base and J lost 4; bases outside the gene matches: 3. Germline V gene lookup returns CDR1 MNHEY and CDR2 SVGAGI. In DNA form, the CDR3 reads TGTGCCAGCAGTTACTGGGGACAGGGGAGCACTGAAGCTTTCTTT. Amino acids: CASSYWGQGSTEAFF.

The chain combines TRBV7-6 with TRBJ1-2; no firm D call. Trimming stripped 4 bases from V and 12 bases from J, with 15 bases between. Germline CDR1 reads SGHVS; CDR2 reads FNYEAQ. The CDR3 runs to 12 residues. DNA of the CDR3: TGTGCCAGCAGCTCCTCCGGTAGTCTCCACACCTTC. Its translation: CASSSSGSLHTF.

V gene TRBV13 combines with J gene TRBJ1-2; 11 positions match TRBD1. The CDR3 is 15 residues long. Germline CDR1 is PRHDT and CDR2 is FYEKMQ (reference sequence). The trim removed 1 base at V and 6 bases at J, leaving 4 bases unmatched. The CDR3, as DNA: TGTGCCAGCAGCTTAGTTGGACAGGGGGCAGATGGCTACACCTTC. Translation: CASSLVGQGADGYTF.

The chain uses TRBV5-1 and TRBJ2-7; TRBD1 matches 8 bases. Losses at the gene ends were 3 bases for V and 2 bases for J; bases not matched to a gene: 4. There are 14 residues in the CDR3. Germline values: CDR1 SGHRS, CDR2 YFSETQ. The CDR3 loop reads CASSSTGAPYEQYF. The CDR3 nucleotides are TGCGCCAGCAGCTCGACAGGGGCACCCTACGAGCAGTACTTC.

The chain is built from TRBV6-1 and TRBJ1-2; D may be TRBD1 (5 bases). Germline V CDR1 and CDR2: MNHNS, SASEGT. The CDR3 consists of 13 residues. Trimming pared 8 bases from V and 5 bases from J, leaving 15 bases between. CDR3 sequence reads: CASSQGARYGYTF. In DNA, the CDR3 is TGTGCCAGCTCGCAAGGGGCGAGGTATGGCTACACCTTC.

This clone has just one count. The V gene is TRBV15, the J gene TRBJ2-3, with 10 bases matching TRBD2. CDR1 is LNHNV and CDR2 is YYDKDF in the germline V gene (reference sequence). CDR3 length: 20 residues. The junction had 23 bases not matched to a gene; V was cut back by 5 bases and J by 6 bases. In DNA form, the CDR3 reads TGTGCCACCAGCCCAGATACCAGGGGCCGGAGCGGGAGGGCCGGGGATACGCAGTATTTT. Its translation: CATSPDTRGRSGRAGDTQYF.

The chain links TRBV7-9 to TRBJ2-2, with D unresolved. Germline V gives CDR1 SEHNR, CDR2 FQNEAQ (reference sequence). This CDR3 has 14 amino acids. V lost 5 bases to trimming and J lost 2 bases, with 9 bases between them. The CDR3 loop is CASSPKSNTGELFF. DNA of the CDR3: TGTGCCAGCAGCCCCAAGAGTAACACCGGGGAGCTGTTTTTT.

The rearrangement links TRBV10-3 to TRBJ2-1, with 15 nucleotides matching TRBD2. The ends lost 10 bases at V and 0 bases at J; junction bases unmatched: 7. CDR1 is ENHRY and CDR2 is SYGVKD in the germline V gene. This CDR3 spans 17 amino acids. In DNA, the CDR3 is TGTGCCACGCTACCGGGACTAGCGGGGGGCTCCTACAATGAGCAGTTCTTC. This gives the protein CATLPGLAGGSYNEQFF.

The chain uses TRBV6-5 and TRBJ1-1, with a tentative D call TRBD1 (6 bases). There are 13 residues in the CDR3. V was trimmed by 2 bases and J by 6 bases, leaving 10 bases between them. Germline CDR1 MNHEY, CDR2 SVGAGI. The DNA of the CDR3 is TGTGCCAGCAGTTACGCCAGGGGAGCTGAAGCTTTCTTT. Its protein product is CASSYARGAEAFF.

V is TRBV5-4 and J is TRBJ2-5; D is possibly TRBD1 (6 bases). Trimming pared 7 bases from V and 0 bases from J, leaving 19 bases between. The CDR3 contains 16 residues. Germline assignment: CDR1 SGHNT and CDR2 YYREEE (reference sequence). The CDR3 protein is CASSRQELYHQETQYF. The CDR3 bases are TGTGCCAGCTCGCGACAGGAATTATACCACCAAGAGACCCAGTACTTC.